These 25 T cell receptor beta chains share one sample of origin, sequenced in a study of metastatic and nonmetastatic thyroid tumors. Ahead of thyroid surgery, no patient had received treatment of any kind. Using MiXCR, TCRdb re-called clones from the PCR reads. The sample records 30,000 to 35,000 clones, 21% being singletons. The sample taken for sequencing was tumor tissue. These receptors were collected from a male donor with papillary thyroid cancer or a benign thyroid nodule (not recorded which). Some clones in this sample may be carry-over from other donors' samples.

By sample fraction, this clone is medium-sized. The CDR3 coding sequence is TGCAGTGCTAGAAGGCAGGAATACGAGCAGTACTTC. This gives the protein CSARRQEYEQYF. This rearrangement joins TRBV20-1 to TRBJ2-7; D gene ambiguous. Trimming left V 2 bases short and J 4 bases short, with 9 bases between. CDR1 DFQATT and CDR2 SNEGSKA come from the germline V gene (reference sequence). CDR3 length equals 12 residues.

As concerns this clone: The junction differs from germline at one of its ends, possibly a read error. The J gene is TRBJ2-1, the V gene TRBV20-1; possible D gene TRBD2, 5 bases. The germline CDR1 and CDR2 sequences are DFQATT and SNEGSKA (reference sequence). The CDR3 consists of 13 residues. In DNA, the CDR3 is TGCAGTGCTAGAGGGGGTCCTGGAGGTGAGCAGTCCTTC. Amino acids: CSARGGPGGEQSF.

This clone was picked up many times. This sequence joins TRBV7-6 and TRBJ2-7; a weak D match, TRBD2 (6 bases). CDR3 length: 16 amino acids. CDR1 is SGHVS and CDR2 is FNYEAQ in the germline V gene. Between the trimmed V and J ends, which lost 4 bases and 4 bases, there was a span of 20 bases. CDR3 in DNA: TGTGCCAGCAGCTCTGCTTTCGGGGTGGGAGGATACGAGCAGTACTTC. This gives the protein CASSSAFGVGGYEQYF.

The chain uses TRBV7-2 and TRBJ2-7, with 8 nucleotides matching TRBD2. V was pared by 3 bases and J by 5 bases, with 6 bases of the junction left unmatched. Germline CDR1 SGHTA, CDR2 FQGNSA. CDR3 length: 14 amino acids. For the CDR3, the DNA is TGTGCCAGCAGCTTGGCAGGGACTAGAAACGAGCAGTACTTC. The encoded protein is CASSLAGTRNEQYF.

The rearrangement joins TRBV7-6 to TRBJ2-6; maybe TRBD2 (6 bases). Between the trimmed V and J ends, which lost 3 bases and 0 bases, there was a span of 9 bases. In germline, CDR1 is SGHVS, CDR2 FNYEAQ. This CDR3 is 16 amino acids long. CDR3 loop: CASSFLASSGANVLTF. For the CDR3, the DNA is TGTGCCAGCAGCTTCCTAGCGAGCTCTGGGGCCAACGTCCTGACTTTC.

This clone was seen only a few times. V usage is TRBV20-1 and J usage is TRBJ2-5; D remains unclear. CDR1 and CDR2 from the germline V gene are DFQATT and SNEGSKA (reference sequence). This CDR3 has 14 amino acids. V was cut by 0 bases and J by 2 bases, with 10 bases left in between. The CDR3 spells CSARDGRIQETQYF. The DNA for the CDR3 is TGCAGTGCTAGAGATGGTCGAATTCAAGAGACCCAGTACTTC.

This clone has just one count. This chain uses TRBV7-9 with TRBJ2-3, with TRBD1 identical over 10 bases. The CDR3 has 14 amino acids. Trimming removed 5 bases from V and 4 bases from J; junction bases left unmatched: 3. Germline CDR1 and CDR2: SEHNR and FQNEAQ (reference sequence). The DNA for the CDR3 is TGTGCCAGCAGCACCGGACAGGGGGCAGATACGCAGTATTTT. It yields the protein CASSTGQGADTQYF.

This clone counts as medium-sized. In nucleotides, the CDR3 is TGTGCCAGCAGTTTATATACCCCCGGACGCCGATGGGAGCAGTACTTC. Translation gives CASSLYTPGRRWEQYF. This rearrangement joins TRBV27 to TRBJ2-7; no clear D. The V gene's germline CDR1 is MNHEY and CDR2 SMNVEV (reference sequence). CDR3 size: 16 residues. Trimming removed 1 base from V and 7 bases from J, with 20 bases in between.

In this sample, this clone turned up a few times. A clone one base away is much larger, so this may be a read error. This chain connects TRBV3-1 to TRBJ2-1, with D possibly TRBD2 on 6 matching bases. This CDR3 comprises 16 residues. Trimming took off 4 bases at V and 6 bases at J, with 19 bases between the two ends. Germline-derived CDR1 and CDR2 are LGHDT and YNNKEL (reference sequence). The chain's CDR3 is CASSPGLARGRNEQFF. The DNA of the CDR3 is TGTGCCAGCAGCCCCGGGCTAGCGAGAGGACGCAATGAGCAGTTCTTC.

Concerning this clone: At one end the junction does not follow the germline gene, possibly because of a read error. The chain joins TRBV12-3 or TRBV12-4 to TRBJ1-1; no definite D call. The CDR3 is 14 residues long. In DNA form, the CDR3 reads TGTGCCATCAGTCCGAGGGTTCCGAACACTGAAGCTTTCTTT. It translates to CAISPRVPNTEAFF.

The chain employs TRBV28 and TRBJ2-7, with a weak D call TRBD2 (5 bases). The CDR3 consists of 13 residues. The germline V and J ends were trimmed by 6 bases and 3 bases, with 12 bases remaining between them. From germline, CDR1 is MDHEN and CDR2 SYDVKM. The CDR3 sequence: CASSPTIVYEQYF. The CDR3 nucleotides read TGTGCCAGCAGCCCGACTATCGTCTACGAGCAGTACTTC.

This clone was counted between two and nine times. A much larger clone differs by one base, so this may be a read error. The chain combines TRBV28 with TRBJ1-2; tentative D call: TRBD1 (5 bases). The V end was cut by 5 bases, the J end by 2 bases, with 9 bases between. Germline lookup yields CDR1 MDHEN and CDR2 SYDVKM. The CDR3 length is 13 residues. CDR3 DNA sequence: TGTGCCAGCAGTCTCGGGGACAACTATGGCTACACCTTC. Residues: CASSLGDNYGYTF.

This clone was observed at least ten times. The chain carries TRBV9 and TRBJ2-1; the D is unclear. Germline V gene sequence: CDR1 SGDLS, CDR2 YYNGEE. V was cut by 4 bases and J by 4 bases, with 9 bases left in between. There are 13 residues in the CDR3. CDR3 nucleotide sequence: TGTGCCAGCAGCCCTAGGGTTTACAATGAGCAGTTCTTC. Amino acids: CASSPRVYNEQFF. Supplemented by reference TRBV9 and TRBJ2-1, the full variable domain reads DSGVTQTPKHLITATGQRVTLRCSPRSGDLSVYWYQQSLDQGLQFLIQYYNGEERAKGNILERFSAQQFPDLHSELNLSSLELGDSALYFCASSPRVYNEQFFGPGTRLTVL.

This rearrangement joins TRBV24-1 to TRBJ2-7; D gene uncertain. The V end lost 8 bases, the J end lost 0 bases, and 16 bases lay between the germline ends. CDR1 KGHDR and CDR2 SFDVKD come from the germline V gene. This CDR3 has 15 residues. The CDR3 DNA reads TGTGCCACCAACGATCCGTTGCGGAGCTCCTACGAGCAGTACTTC. It yields the protein CATNDPLRSSYEQYF.

Ten or more counts support this clone. The chain combines TRBV20-1 with TRBJ2-5, with 7 bases aligning to TRBD1. V lost 1 base and J lost 3; bases outside the gene matches: 2. The germline CDR1 and CDR2 sequences are DFQATT and SNEGSKA (reference sequence). This CDR3 has 13 residues. The CDR3 nucleotides are TGCAGTGCTAGAGTTCAGGGGGAAGAGACCCAGTACTTC. Encoded protein: CSARVQGEETQYF.

This clone was found many times. The V gene is TRBV10-3, the J gene TRBJ2-7, with D possibly TRBD2 on 7 matching bases. Germline CDR1 ENHRY, CDR2 SYGVKD. The V end lost 6 bases, the J end lost 7 bases, and 19 bases lay between the germline ends. The CDR3 covers 14 residues. For the CDR3, the DNA is TGTGCCATCAGACCCCAGGAGGGGGGGAAAGAGCAGTACTTC. This codes for CAIRPQEGGKEQYF.

This chain links TRBV7-8 with TRBJ2-5, with 8 bases fitting TRBD1. Per germline, CDR1 SGHVS and CDR2 FQNEAQ. The CDR3 is made up of 18 amino acids. With V trimmed by 1 base and J by 3 bases, 13 bases remained unmatched. The CDR3 DNA follows: TGTGCCAGCAGCTTAGTTCTATCAGGACAGGGAGTAAAAGAGACCCAGTACTTC. Translating gives CASSLVLSGQGVKETQYF.

This clone was recorded at least ten times. CDR3 in amino acids: CASSQIGGLADYNEQFF. CDR3 nucleotides: TGCGCCAGCAGCCAAATTGGGGGACTAGCGGATTACAATGAGCAGTTCTTC. V usage is TRBV4-3 and J usage is TRBJ2-1; 11 nucleotides agree with TRBD2. The CDR3 has 17 residues. J gave up 4 bases and V 2 bases, and 7 bases lay outside the gene matches. Germline CDR1 and CDR2: LGHNA and YSLEER.

This clone was recorded at least ten times. This chain links TRBV5-1 with TRBJ2-7, with D possibly being TRBD1 (5 bases). Germline CDR1 and CDR2: SGHRS and YFSETQ. The CDR3 length is 13 residues. V shed 3 bases and J shed 1 base, with 8 bases lying between them. The chain's CDR3 is CASSWTRSYEQYF. The CDR3, as DNA: TGCGCCAGCAGCTGGACACGGTCCTACGAGCAGTACTTC.

A few counts support this clone. This chain uses TRBV27 with TRBJ2-2, with 9 bases that match TRBD1. Per the germline V gene, CDR1 is MNHEY and CDR2 is SMNVEV (reference sequence). The CDR3 length is 14 residues. V lost 5 bases to trimming and J lost 8 bases; unmatched junction nucleotides: 6. CDR3 region: CASSPTGGIGELFF. CDR3 nucleotides: TGTGCCAGCAGTCCGACAGGGGGAATAGGGGAGCTGTTTTTT.

This clone is a singleton in its sample. The CDR3 region is CASSRPLGTEAFF. The CDR3 region has the DNA TGTGCCAGCAGTCGACCCTTGGGCACTGAAGCTTTCTTT. This chain uses TRBV11-3 with TRBJ1-1; D ambiguous. The CDR3 consists of 13 residues. CDR1 is SGHNT and CDR2 is YENEEA in the germline V gene. Trimming took 6 bases from V and 4 from J, leaving 12 bases between them.

This clone appeared many times. The chain employs TRBV10-2 and TRBJ2-1; maybe TRBD1 (5 bases). The V end was cut by 4 bases, the J end by 6 bases, with 7 bases between. The CDR3 covers 12 residues. Germline V gives CDR1 WSHSY, CDR2 SAAADI. The CDR3 DNA reads TGCGCCAGCAGTGTTGGGGCCAATGAGCAGTTCTTC. Protein sequence: CASSVGANEQFF.

The gene calls are TRBV11-3 and TRBJ2-1, with D possibly TRBD1 on 6 matching bases. The CDR3 is 13 residues long. CDR1 is SGHNT, CDR2 YENEEA, per germline. The V and J ends lost 5 bases and 9 bases respectively, with 14 bases between them. CDR3 sequence: CASSPRGQGEQFF. As DNA, the CDR3 is TGTGCCAGCAGCCCCCGGGGACAAGGTGAGCAGTTCTTC.

This clone was seen repeatedly, ten times or more. A clone one base away is much larger, so this may be a read error. As the CDR3 is not closed by the conserved phenylalanine or tryptophan, this likely results from a read error. The CDR3 loop reads CASRPSSYNEQFL. CDR3 in DNA: TGTGCCAGCAGGCCGAGCTCCTACAATGAGCAGTTCCTC. The V gene is TRBV19, the J gene TRBJ2-1; D is unresolved. V was shortened by 9 bases and J by 0 bases, with 9 bases between the two germline ends. The CDR3 sequence is 13 residues long. The V gene's germline CDR1 is LNHDA and CDR2 SQIVND (reference sequence).

Regarding this clone: One end of the junction varies from germline; a read error may be responsible. Other DNA variants within this sample encode the same CDR3. The chain combines TRBV11-2 with TRBJ2-3; no firm D call. CDR3 length: 11 amino acids. The germline V gene encodes CDR1 SGHAT and CDR2 FQNNGV. CDR3 bases: TGTGCCAGCAGCCACACAGATACACAGTATTTC. This translates into CASSHTDTQYF.